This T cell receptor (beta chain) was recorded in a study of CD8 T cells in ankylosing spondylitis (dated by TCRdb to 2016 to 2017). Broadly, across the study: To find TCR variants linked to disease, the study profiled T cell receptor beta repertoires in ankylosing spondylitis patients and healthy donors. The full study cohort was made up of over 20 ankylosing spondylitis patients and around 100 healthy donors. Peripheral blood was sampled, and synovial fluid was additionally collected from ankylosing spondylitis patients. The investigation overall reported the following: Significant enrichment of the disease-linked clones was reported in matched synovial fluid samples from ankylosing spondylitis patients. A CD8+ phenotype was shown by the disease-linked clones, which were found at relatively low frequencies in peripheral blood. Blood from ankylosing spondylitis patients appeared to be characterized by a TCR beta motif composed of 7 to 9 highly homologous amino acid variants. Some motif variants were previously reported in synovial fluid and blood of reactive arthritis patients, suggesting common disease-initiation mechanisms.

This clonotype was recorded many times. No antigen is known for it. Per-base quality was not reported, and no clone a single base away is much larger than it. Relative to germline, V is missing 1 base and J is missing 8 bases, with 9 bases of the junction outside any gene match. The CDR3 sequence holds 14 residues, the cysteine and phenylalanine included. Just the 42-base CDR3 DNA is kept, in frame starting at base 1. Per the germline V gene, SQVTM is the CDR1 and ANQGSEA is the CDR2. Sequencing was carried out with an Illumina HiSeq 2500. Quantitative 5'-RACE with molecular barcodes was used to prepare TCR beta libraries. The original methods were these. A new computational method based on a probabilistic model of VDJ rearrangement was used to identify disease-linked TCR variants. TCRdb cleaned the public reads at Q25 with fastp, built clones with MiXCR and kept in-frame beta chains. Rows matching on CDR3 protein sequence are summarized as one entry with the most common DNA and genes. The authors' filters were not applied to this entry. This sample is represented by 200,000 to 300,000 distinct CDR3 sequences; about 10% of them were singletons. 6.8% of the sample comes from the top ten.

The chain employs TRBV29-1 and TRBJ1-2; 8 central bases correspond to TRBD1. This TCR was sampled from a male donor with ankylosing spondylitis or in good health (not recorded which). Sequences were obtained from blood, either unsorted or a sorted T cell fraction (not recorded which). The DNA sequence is TGCAGCGTTGAAGGGACCAGGGGGCTAATCGGCTACACCTTC. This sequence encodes CSVEGTRGLIGYTF.